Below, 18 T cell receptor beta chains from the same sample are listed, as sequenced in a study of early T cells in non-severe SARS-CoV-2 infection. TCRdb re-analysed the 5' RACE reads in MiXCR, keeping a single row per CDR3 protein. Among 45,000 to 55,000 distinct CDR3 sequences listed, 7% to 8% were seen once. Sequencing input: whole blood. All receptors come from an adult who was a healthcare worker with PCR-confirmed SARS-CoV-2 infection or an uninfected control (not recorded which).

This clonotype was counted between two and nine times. This CDR3 reads CSARALGSTQYF. The CDR3 DNA reads TGCAGTGCTAGAGCTCTTGGAAGTACGCAGTATTTT. The V gene is TRBV20-1, the J gene TRBJ2-3; D gene unclear. This CDR3 spans 12 amino acids. Per germline, CDR1 DFQATT and CDR2 SNEGSKA (reference sequence). V lost 1 base and J lost 8, with 10 bases in between.

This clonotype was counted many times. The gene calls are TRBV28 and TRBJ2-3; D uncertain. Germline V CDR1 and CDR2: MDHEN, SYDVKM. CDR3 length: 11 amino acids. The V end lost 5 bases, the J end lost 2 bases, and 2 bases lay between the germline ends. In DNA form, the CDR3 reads TGTGCCAGCAGTGACACAGATACGCAGTATTTT. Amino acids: CASSDTDTQYF.

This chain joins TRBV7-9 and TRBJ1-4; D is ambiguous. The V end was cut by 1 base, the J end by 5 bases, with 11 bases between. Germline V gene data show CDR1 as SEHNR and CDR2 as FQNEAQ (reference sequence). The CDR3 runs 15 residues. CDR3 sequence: CASSLESMGNEKLFF. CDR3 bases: TGTGCCAGCAGCTTAGAGAGTATGGGCAATGAAAAACTGTTTTTT.

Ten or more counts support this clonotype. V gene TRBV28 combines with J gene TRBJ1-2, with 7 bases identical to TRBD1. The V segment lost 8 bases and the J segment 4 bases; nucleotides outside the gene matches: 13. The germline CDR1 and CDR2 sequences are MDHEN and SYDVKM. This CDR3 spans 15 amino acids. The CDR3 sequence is CASVPSSTGVYGYTF. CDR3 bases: TGTGCCAGCGTACCTTCCAGCACAGGGGTCTATGGCTACACCTTC.

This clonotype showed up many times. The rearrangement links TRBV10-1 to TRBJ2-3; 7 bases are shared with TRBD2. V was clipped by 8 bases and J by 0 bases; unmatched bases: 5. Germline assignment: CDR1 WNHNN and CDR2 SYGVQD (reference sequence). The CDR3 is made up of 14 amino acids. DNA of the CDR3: TGCGCCAGCGGAGAGGGAGGGAGCACAGATACGCAGTATTTT. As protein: CASGEGGSTDTQYF.

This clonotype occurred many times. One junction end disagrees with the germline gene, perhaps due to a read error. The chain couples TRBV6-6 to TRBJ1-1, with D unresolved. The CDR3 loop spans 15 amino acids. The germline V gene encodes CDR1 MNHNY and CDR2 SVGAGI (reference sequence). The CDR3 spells CASSYLDGLSTGAFF. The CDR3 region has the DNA TGTGCCAGCAGTTACTTGGACGGCCTATCCACTGGAGCTTTCTTT.

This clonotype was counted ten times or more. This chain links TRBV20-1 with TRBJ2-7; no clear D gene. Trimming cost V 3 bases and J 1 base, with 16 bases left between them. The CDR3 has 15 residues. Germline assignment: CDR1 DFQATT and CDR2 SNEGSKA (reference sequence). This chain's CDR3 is CSASSVGVGSYEQYF. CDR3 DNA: TGCAGTGCTAGTAGTGTGGGTGTGGGATCCTACGAGCAGTACTTC.

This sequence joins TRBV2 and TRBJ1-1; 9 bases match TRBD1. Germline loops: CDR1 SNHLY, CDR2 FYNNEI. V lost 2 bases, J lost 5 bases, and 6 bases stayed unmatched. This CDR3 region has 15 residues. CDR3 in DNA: TGTGCCAGCAGTGAATCACAGGGGGCGAGGACTGAAGCTTTCTTT. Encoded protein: CASSESQGARTEAFF. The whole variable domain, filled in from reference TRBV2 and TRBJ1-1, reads EPEVTQTPSHQVTQMGQEVILRCVPISNHLYFYWYRQILGQKVEFLVSFYNNEISEKSEIFDDQFSVERPDGSNFTLKIRSTKLEDSAMYFCASSESQGARTEAFFGQGTRLTVV.

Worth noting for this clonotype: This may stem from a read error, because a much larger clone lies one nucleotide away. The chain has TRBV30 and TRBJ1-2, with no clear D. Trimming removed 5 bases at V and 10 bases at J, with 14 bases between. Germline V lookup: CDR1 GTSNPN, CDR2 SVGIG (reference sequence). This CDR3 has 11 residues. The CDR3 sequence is CAWGLWIVYTF. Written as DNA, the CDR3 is TGTGCCTGGGGACTTTGGATAGTCTACACCTTC.

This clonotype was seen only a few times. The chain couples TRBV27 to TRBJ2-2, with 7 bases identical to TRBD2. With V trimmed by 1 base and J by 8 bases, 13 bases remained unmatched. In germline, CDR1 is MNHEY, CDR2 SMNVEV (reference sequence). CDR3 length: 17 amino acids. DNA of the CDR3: TGTGCCAGCAGTTTATTTTACGGGGGGTCCTCGGGAGGGGAGCTGTTTTTT. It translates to CASSLFYGGSSGGELFF.

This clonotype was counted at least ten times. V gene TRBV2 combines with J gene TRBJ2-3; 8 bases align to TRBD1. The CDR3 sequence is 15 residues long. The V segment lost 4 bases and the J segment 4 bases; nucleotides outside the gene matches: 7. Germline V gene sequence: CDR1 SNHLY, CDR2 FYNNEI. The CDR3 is CASSVGTGPADTQYF. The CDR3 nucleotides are TGTGCCAGCAGTGTAGGGACAGGTCCGGCAGATACGCAGTATTTT.

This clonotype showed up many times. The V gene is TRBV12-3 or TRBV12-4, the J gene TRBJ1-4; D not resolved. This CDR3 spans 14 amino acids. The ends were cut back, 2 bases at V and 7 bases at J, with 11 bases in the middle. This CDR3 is CASSLWGLTEKLFF. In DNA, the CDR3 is TGTGCCAGCAGTTTATGGGGATTGACTGAAAAACTGTTTTTT.

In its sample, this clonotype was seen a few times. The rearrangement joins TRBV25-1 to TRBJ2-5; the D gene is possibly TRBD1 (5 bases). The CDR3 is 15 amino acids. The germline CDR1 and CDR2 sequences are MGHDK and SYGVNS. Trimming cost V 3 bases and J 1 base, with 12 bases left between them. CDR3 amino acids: CASSDPTGPQETQYF. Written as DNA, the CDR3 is TGTGCCAGCAGTGACCCCACAGGTCCCCAAGAGACCCAGTACTTC.

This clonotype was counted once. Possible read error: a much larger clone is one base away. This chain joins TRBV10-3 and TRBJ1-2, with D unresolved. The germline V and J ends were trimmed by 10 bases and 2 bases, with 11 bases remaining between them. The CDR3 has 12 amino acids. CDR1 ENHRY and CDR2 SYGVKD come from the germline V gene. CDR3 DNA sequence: TGTGCCACCCAGGCCCAAAACTATGGCTACACCTTC. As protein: CATQAQNYGYTF.

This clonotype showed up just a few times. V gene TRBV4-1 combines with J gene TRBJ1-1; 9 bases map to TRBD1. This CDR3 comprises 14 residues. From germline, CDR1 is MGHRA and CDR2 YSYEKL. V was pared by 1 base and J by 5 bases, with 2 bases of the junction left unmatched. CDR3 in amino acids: CASSQGTGDTEAFF. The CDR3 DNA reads TGCGCCAGCAGCCAAGGGACAGGGGATACTGAAGCTTTCTTT.

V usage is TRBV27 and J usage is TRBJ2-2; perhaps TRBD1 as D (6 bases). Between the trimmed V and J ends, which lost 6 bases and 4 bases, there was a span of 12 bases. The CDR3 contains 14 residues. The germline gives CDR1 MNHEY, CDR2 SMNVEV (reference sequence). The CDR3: CASRTTGFTGELFF. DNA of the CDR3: TGTGCCAGCAGAACCACAGGGTTCACCGGGGAGCTGTTTTTT.

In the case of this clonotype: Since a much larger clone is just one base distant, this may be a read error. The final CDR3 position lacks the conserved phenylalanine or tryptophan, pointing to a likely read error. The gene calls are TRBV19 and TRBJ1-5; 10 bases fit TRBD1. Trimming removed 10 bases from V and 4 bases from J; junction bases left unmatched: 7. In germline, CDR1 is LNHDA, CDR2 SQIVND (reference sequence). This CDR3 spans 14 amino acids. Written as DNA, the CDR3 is TGTGCCACCCGGCGGACAGGGGGTAATCAGCCCCAGCATTCT. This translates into CATRRTGGNQPQHS.

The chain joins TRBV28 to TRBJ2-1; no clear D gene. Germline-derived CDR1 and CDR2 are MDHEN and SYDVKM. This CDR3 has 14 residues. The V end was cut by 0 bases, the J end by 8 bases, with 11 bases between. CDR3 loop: CASSLWAALHEQFF. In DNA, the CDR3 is TGTGCCAGCAGTTTATGGGCTGCACTCCATGAGCAGTTCTTC.